In this sample, the clone carrying this TCR beta chain turned up once. These data are taken from a study of blood T cell repertoires in COVID-19. The assay was immunoSEQ multiplex PCR, and TCRdb's table has in-frame clones only and misses some. Of just over 150,000 clones listed, roughly 88% are singletons. The CDR3 totals 19 residues. V was pared by 5 bases and J by 1 base, with 21 bases between. The germline gives CDR1 LGHDT, CDR2 YNNKEL (reference sequence). The TCR originated in a woman in her forties or fifties with acute or convalescent COVID-19. The rearrangement uses TRBV3-1 (or the pseudogene TRBV3-2) and TRBJ1-6, with D perhaps matching TRBD1 (5 bases). The sequencing sample was made of peripheral blood. The CDR3 DNA reads as TGTGCCAGCAGCGGACCCCTCGGGGGAGGCCCGTCCTATAATTCACCCCTCCACTTT. Translating gives CASSGPLGGGPSYNSPLHF.